These T cell receptor beta chains were read from a single sample in a study of blood T cell repertoires in COVID-19. This table comes from immunoSEQ multiplex PCR, and its TCRdb copy is limited to in-frame clones, with some not included. This table has roughly 30,000 clones, around 92% appearing once. The sample taken for sequencing was peripheral blood. The receptors shown here come from an older woman with COVID-19, enrolled during active disease. Each CDR3 is given with its conserved first and last residue. Fields, in order: J gene, V gene, clone size, D gene, CDR3 protein, CDR3 DNA. The D gene is left open where the match is weak. Clone size is not always given. Where it is, it says once, few, many or a class for expanded clones.

>TRBJ2-2|TRBV19|NA|NA
CASSIVRVAGELFF
TGTGCCAGTAGTATAGTTCGGGTGGCCGGGGAGCTGTTTTTT
>TRBJ1-1|TRBV13|NA|NA
CASSSPRATYPEAFF
TGTGCCAGCAGCTCCCCCAGGGCCACGTACCCTGAAGCTTTCTTT
>TRBJ1-1|TRBV9|NA|TRBD1
CASSVGRTGDHTEAFF
TGTGCCAGCAGCGTAGGGCGTACAGGGGACCACACTGAAGCTTTCTTT
>TRBJ1-3|TRBV11-1|NA|NA
CASSPEGLGGDTIYF
TGTGCCAGCAGCCCTGAGGGCCTGGGCGGAGACACCATATATTTT
>TRBJ1-4|TRBV7-2|NA|TRBD1
CASSSRTGTNEKLFF
TGTGCCAGCAGTTCCCGGACAGGGACTAATGAAAAACTGTTTTTT
>TRBJ1-1|TRBV19|NA|NA
CASSSGGGTEAFF
TGTGCCAGTAGTAGCGGGGGAGGCACTGAAGCTTTCTTT
>TRBJ1-2|TRBV7-9|few|NA
CASSSTLPEVYGYTF
TGTGCCAGCAGCTCGACCCTCCCGGAGGTCTATGGCTACACCTTC
>TRBJ1-6|TRBV28|NA|NA
CASQEEVSPLHF
TGTGCTAGCCAAGAGGAGGTATCACCCCTCCACTTT
>TRBJ1-1|TRBV7-3|NA|TRBD1
CASRPKDRVFLDMAFF
TGTGCCAGCAGACCGAAGGACAGGGTATTTTTGGATATGGCTTTCTTT
>TRBJ1-5|TRBV12-3/TRBV12-4|NA|NA
CASGAGGRQPQHF
TGTGCCAGCGGAGCGGGGGGGAGGCAGCCCCAGCATTTT
>TRBJ2-7|TRBV6-6|once|TRBD1
CASSLQPTGLDEQYF
TGTGCCAGCAGTTTACAACCGACAGGGCTGGACGAGCAGTACTTC
>TRBJ1-5|TRBV10-3|once|TRBD1
CAISSGGYQPQHF
TGTGCCATCAGTTCAGGGGGCTATCAGCCCCAGCATTTT
>TRBJ2-7|TRBV6-2/TRBV6-3|NA|TRBD2
CASSYGTSGRAYEQYF
TGTGCCAGCAGTTACGGGACTAGCGGGAGGGCCTACGAGCAGTACTTC
>TRBJ1-5|TRBV19|NA|NA
CASKPLDNRGNQPQHF
TGTGCCAGTAAACCCCTGGACAATCGTGGAAATCAGCCCCAGCATTTT
>TRBJ2-7|TRBV6-5|NA|NA
CASSYSESGGDYEQYF
TGTGCCAGCAGTTACTCGGAATCTGGCGGGGACTACGAGCAGTACTTC
>TRBJ1-1|TRBV19|NA|NA
CASSIGANTEAFF
TGTGCCAGTAGTATAGGGGCGAACACTGAAGCTTTCTTT
>TRBJ1-1|TRBV6-6|NA|NA
CASSSSQRSNTEAFF
TGTGCCAGCAGTTCGAGTCAGCGGAGCAATACTGAAGCTTTCTTT
>TRBJ1-1|TRBV2|NA|NA
CASRGDTSNTEAFF
TGTGCCAGCAGGGGGGACACGTCGAACACTGAAGCTTTCTTT
>TRBJ2-7|TRBV5-4|NA|TRBD1
CASSKYAPGQGAYEQYF
TGTGCCAGCAGCAAATACGCCCCGGGACAGGGGGCCTACGAGCAGTACTTC
>TRBJ2-2|TRBV7-9|NA|NA
CASTYSTGILNTGELFF
TGTGCCAGCACCTACTCAACCGGGATTTTGAACACCGGGGAGCTGTTTTTT
>TRBJ2-7|TRBV19|once|NA
CASSIVPESHEQYF
TGTGCCAGTAGTATAGTCCCCGAAAGCCACGAGCAGTACTTC
>TRBJ1-1|TRBV10-3|NA|NA
CAITEEGEAFF
TGTGCCATCACGGAGGAGGGTGAGGCTTTCTTT
>TRBJ2-2|TRBV5-1|once|NA
CASSLALTANTGELFF
TGCGCCAGCAGCTTGGCTCTGACAGCGAACACCGGGGAGCTGTTTTTT
>TRBJ2-6|TRBV2|NA|TRBD1
CARGQGAAGANVLTF
TGTGCCAGAGGACAGGGGGCGGCTGGGGCCAACGTCCTGACTTTC
>TRBJ1-6|TRBV19|few|NA
CASMDSFDSPLHF
TGTGCCAGTATGGACAGCTTTGATTCACCCCTCCACTTT
>TRBJ2-1|TRBV27|NA|TRBD2
CASSFWPSGDNEQFF
TGTGCCAGCAGTTTTTGGCCTAGCGGTGACAATGAGCAGTTCTTC
>TRBJ2-3|TRBV5-1|NA|NA
CASSPIYAGGVDTQYF
TGCGCCAGCAGCCCCATCTATGCTGGCGGCGTGGATACGCAGTATTTT
>TRBJ2-2|TRBV18|NA|NA
CASSPGAQNTGELFF
TGTGCCAGCTCACCAGGTGCGCAGAACACCGGGGAGCTGTTTTTT
>TRBJ2-2|TRBV30|once|TRBD1
CAWNPGQETGELFF
TGTGCCTGGAACCCAGGACAGGAAACCGGGGAGCTGTTTTTT
>TRBJ1-6|TRBV6-1|NA|NA
CASSDPTGSNSPLHF
TGTGCCAGCAGTGACCCCACAGGTTCTAATTCACCCCTCCACTTT
>TRBJ1-2|TRBV28|NA|NA
CASSLVQGIGYGYTF
TGTGCCAGCAGTTTGGTCCAGGGAATAGGCTATGGCTACACCTTC
>TRBJ1-2|TRBV24-1|NA|NA
CATSDSITDGYTF
TGTGCCACCAGTGATTCCATCACGGATGGCTACACCTTC
>TRBJ1-5|TRBV11-2|few|TRBD1
CASSSTGGQPQHF
TGTGCCAGCAGCTCAACAGGGGGTCAGCCCCAGCATTTT
>TRBJ1-4|TRBV7-9|NA|NA
CASSLAQNNEKLFF
TGTGCCAGCAGCTTAGCACAGAACAATGAAAAACTGTTTTTT
>TRBJ1-5|TRBV6-1|NA|NA
CASSELQGQPQHF
TGTGCCAGCAGTGAACTACAGGGACAGCCCCAGCATTTT
>TRBJ2-4|TRBV30|NA|TRBD1
CAWRDRVLDIQYF
TGTGCCTGGAGGGACAGGGTATTGGACATTCAGTACTTC
>TRBJ1-2|TRBV10-3|NA|NA
CAISDAGQLFYGYTF
TGTGCCATCAGTGACGCAGGGCAACTTTTCTATGGCTACACCTTC
>TRBJ2-7|TRBV5-4|NA|NA
CASSLGGTAYEQYF
TGTGCCAGCAGCTTAGGGGGAACAGCTTACGAGCAGTACTTC
>TRBJ1-2|TRBV10-3|NA|TRBD1
CAISPGQGEDYGYTF
TGTGCCATCAGCCCCGGGCAGGGGGAGGACTATGGCTACACCTTC
>TRBJ2-1|TRBV5-1|NA|NA
CASSLWRDEQFF
TGCGCCAGCAGCTTGTGGAGGGATGAGCAGTTCTTC
>TRBJ2-5|TRBV7-2|NA|TRBD2
CASSLTGLAGARETQYF
TGTGCCAGCAGCTTAACGGGACTAGCGGGAGCCAGAGAGACCCAGTACTTC
>TRBJ2-1|TRBV7-9|NA|NA
CASSSGETYNEQFF
TGTGCCAGCAGCTCCGGGGAGACCTACAATGAGCAGTTCTTC
>TRBJ2-5|TRBV6-2/TRBV6-3|once|NA
CASSPPDIRETQYF
TGTGCCAGCAGCCCTCCGGACATCAGGGAGACCCAGTACTTC
>TRBJ1-1|TRBV5-1|once|NA
CASSLYGQPNTEAFF
TGCGCCAGCAGCTTGTACGGACAGCCGAACACTGAAGCTTTCTTT
>TRBJ1-3|TRBV20-1|NA|NA
CSASGTTGNTIYF
TGCAGTGCTAGTGGGACAACTGGAAACACCATATATTTT
>TRBJ2-3|TRBV15|NA|TRBD1
CATSRDRGGGTDTQYF
TGTGCCACCAGCAGAGATCGAGGGGGCGGCACAGATACGCAGTATTTT
>TRBJ1-2|TRBV5-1|NA|NA
CASSPTGGFYGYTF
TGCGCCAGCAGCCCGACGGGGGGCTTCTATGGCTACACCTTC
>TRBJ1-5|TRBV6-2/TRBV6-3|NA|NA
CASSYNHFNQPQHF
TGTGCCAGCAGTTACAATCACTTTAATCAGCCCCAGCATTTT